Listed below are T cell receptor beta chains from one sample, sequenced in a study of blood T cell repertoires in COVID-19. Libraries were prepared by immunoSEQ multiplex PCR; TCRdb keeps only in-frame clonotypes and omits some of them. The sample holds tens of thousands of clones, 91% seen once. The specimen was peripheral blood. The receptors stem from a human donor in a cohort sampled during active COVID-19. Each CDR3 is given with its conserved first and last residue. A D gene is named only where the DNA matches it firmly. Clone size is not always given. Where it is, it says once, few, many or a class for expanded clones.

d_gene: TRBD1
len: 17
abundance: .
j_gene: TRBJ2-1
v_gene: TRBV5-8
CDR3aa: CASSLVLTGGSYNEQFF
CDR3nt: TGTGCCAGCAGCTTGGTCCTTACAGGGGGCTCCTACAATGAGCAGTTCTTC

d_gene: TRBD1
len: 14
abundance: .
j_gene: TRBJ2-1
v_gene: TRBV5-1
CDR3aa: CASSLDRGEVEQFF
CDR3nt: TGCGCCAGCAGCTTGGACAGGGGAGAGGTTGAGCAGTTCTTC

d_gene: TRBD2
len: 15
abundance: .
j_gene: TRBJ2-4
v_gene: TRBV7-9
CDR3aa: CASSRTSGRGNIQYF
CDR3nt: TGTGCCAGCAGCCGGACTAGCGGGAGGGGAAACATTCAGTACTTC

d_gene: .
len: 14
abundance: .
j_gene: TRBJ2-1
v_gene: TRBV9
CDR3aa: CASSVRESYNEQFF
CDR3nt: TGTGCCAGCAGCGTACGGGAGTCCTACAATGAGCAGTTCTTC

d_gene: .
len: 14
abundance: .
j_gene: TRBJ2-3
v_gene: TRBV9
CDR3aa: CASSGGLAADTQYF
CDR3nt: TGTGCCAGCTCCGGAGGGCTAGCCGCAGATACGCAGTATTTT

d_gene: TRBD2
len: 16
abundance: .
j_gene: TRBJ2-3
v_gene: TRBV27
CDR3aa: CASRTSGVTSTDTQYF
CDR3nt: TGTGCCAGCAGGACTAGCGGGGTCACTAGCACAGATACGCAGTATTTT

d_gene: TRBD2
len: 13
abundance: .
j_gene: TRBJ2-3
v_gene: TRBV29-1
CDR3aa: CSEKRERTDTQYF
CDR3nt: TGCAGCGAGAAGCGGGAACGCACAGATACGCAGTATTTT

d_gene: .
len: 15
abundance: .
j_gene: TRBJ1-6
v_gene: TRBV28
CDR3aa: CASSSGSSYNSPLHF
CDR3nt: TGTGCCAGCAGTTCGGGGAGCTCCTATAATTCACCCCTCCACTTT

d_gene: .
len: 13
abundance: .
j_gene: TRBJ1-1
v_gene: TRBV5-8
CDR3aa: CASGGDVNTEAFF
CDR3nt: TGTGCCAGTGGGGGGGACGTGAACACTGAAGCTTTCTTT

d_gene: .
len: 14
abundance: .
j_gene: TRBJ1-5
v_gene: TRBV19
CDR3aa: CASSIMTANQPQHF
CDR3nt: TGTGCCAGTAGTATAATGACAGCCAATCAGCCCCAGCATTTT

d_gene: TRBD1
len: 15
abundance: .
j_gene: TRBJ2-7
v_gene: TRBV6-2/TRBV6-3
CDR3aa: CASSARGTGGYEQYF
CDR3nt: TGTGCCAGCAGTGCCCGGGGGACAGGCGGCTACGAGCAGTACTTC

d_gene: TRBD1
len: 14
abundance: once
j_gene: TRBJ2-7
v_gene: TRBV7-2
CDR3aa: CASSQGQGHGEQYF
CDR3nt: TGTGCCAGCAGCCAGGGACAGGGGCACGGCGAGCAGTACTTC

d_gene: .
len: 15
abundance: .
j_gene: TRBJ2-1
v_gene: TRBV11-1
CDR3aa: CASSLGHLAYNEQFF
CDR3nt: TGTGCCAGCAGCTTAGGTCACCTAGCCTACAATGAGCAGTTCTTC

d_gene: .
len: 13
abundance: .
j_gene: TRBJ1-2
v_gene: TRBV5-1
CDR3aa: CASSLAGFYGYTF
CDR3nt: TGCGCCAGCAGCTTGGCCGGGTTCTATGGCTACACCTTC

d_gene: .
len: 16
abundance: .
j_gene: TRBJ2-5
v_gene: TRBV19
CDR3aa: CASSSMGAHLRETQYF
CDR3nt: TGTGCCAGTAGTAGCATGGGAGCCCACCTTCGAGAGACCCAGTACTTC

d_gene: .
len: 13
abundance: .
j_gene: TRBJ2-3
v_gene: TRBV3-1/TRBV3-2
CDR3aa: CASSQRSSDTQYF
CDR3nt: TGTGCCAGCAGCCAACGGTCGTCAGATACGCAGTATTTT

d_gene: .
len: 14
abundance: medium-sized
j_gene: TRBJ2-1
v_gene: TRBV6-5
CDR3aa: CASRIRGTYNEQFF
CDR3nt: TGTGCCAGCAGGATCAGGGGCACCTACAATGAGCAGTTCTTC

d_gene: .
len: 14
abundance: .
j_gene: TRBJ1-6
v_gene: TRBV9
CDR3aa: CASSVDGSNSPLHF
CDR3nt: TGTGCCAGCAGCGTGGACGGGAGCAATTCACCCCTCCACTTT

d_gene: .
len: 11
abundance: once
j_gene: TRBJ2-1
v_gene: TRBV30
CDR3aa: CAWTPRGEQFF
CDR3nt: TGTGCCTGGACCCCCCGGGGTGAGCAGTTCTTC

d_gene: .
len: 14
abundance: .
j_gene: TRBJ2-2
v_gene: TRBV5-1
CDR3aa: CASSVKGRAGELFF
CDR3nt: TGCGCCAGCAGCGTTAAAGGGCGGGCCGGGGAGCTGTTTTTT

d_gene: .
len: 14
abundance: .
j_gene: TRBJ2-2
v_gene: TRBV6-1
CDR3aa: CASSDQGNTGELFF
CDR3nt: TGTGCCAGCAGTGACCAGGGGAACACCGGGGAGCTGTTTTTT

d_gene: TRBD2
len: 13
abundance: .
j_gene: TRBJ2-1
v_gene: TRBV18
CDR3aa: CASLKAGPNEQFF
CDR3nt: TGTGCCAGCTTGAAAGCGGGGCCGAATGAGCAGTTCTTC

d_gene: TRBD2
len: 16
abundance: once
j_gene: TRBJ2-5
v_gene: TRBV5-1
CDR3aa: CASSLSTSGSVKTQYF
CDR3nt: TGCGCCAGCAGCTTGTCCACTAGCGGGAGCGTAAAGACCCAGTACTTC

d_gene: .
len: 16
abundance: .
j_gene: TRBJ2-6
v_gene: TRBV25-1
CDR3aa: CASSDAGLAGANVLTF
CDR3nt: TGTGCCAGCAGTGACGCTGGCCTCGCTGGGGCCAACGTCCTGACTTTC

d_gene: .
len: 12
abundance: .
j_gene: TRBJ1-5
v_gene: TRBV12-3/TRBV12-4
CDR3aa: CASSFEAQPQHF
CDR3nt: TGTGCCAGCAGTTTCGAGGCTCAGCCCCAGCATTTT

d_gene: TRBD2
len: 16
abundance: .
j_gene: TRBJ2-7
v_gene: TRBV27
CDR3aa: CASSLVSSGGRDEQYF
CDR3nt: TGTGCCAGCAGTTTAGTGTCTAGCGGGGGAAGGGACGAGCAGTACTTC

d_gene: TRBD2
len: 17
abundance: .
j_gene: TRBJ2-2
v_gene: TRBV11-2
CDR3aa: CASSLSGLAGGHGELFF
CDR3nt: TGTGCCAGCAGCTTATCGGGACTAGCGGGGGGGCACGGGGAGCTGTTTTTT

d_gene: TRBD2
len: 15
abundance: .
j_gene: TRBJ2-1
v_gene: TRBV7-2
CDR3aa: CASSQKAGVNNEQFF
CDR3nt: TGTGCCAGCAGCCAGAAAGCGGGGGTGAACAATGAGCAGTTCTTC

d_gene: TRBD1
len: 13
abundance: .
j_gene: TRBJ1-4
v_gene: TRBV5-1
CDR3aa: CASSDRAGEKLFF
CDR3nt: TGCGCCAGCTCGGACAGGGCAGGTGAAAAACTGTTTTTT

d_gene: .
len: 17
abundance: .
j_gene: TRBJ2-1
v_gene: TRBV10-1
CDR3aa: CASSESITGNLDNEQFF
CDR3nt: TGCGCCAGCAGTGAGTCGATAACGGGGAATCTTGACAATGAGCAGTTCTTC

d_gene: .
len: 16
abundance: once
j_gene: TRBJ1-1
v_gene: TRBV23-1
CDR3aa: CASSPHWAGGNTEAFF
CDR3nt: TGCGCCAGCAGTCCTCACTGGGCCGGGGGGAACACTGAAGCTTTCTTT

d_gene: TRBD2
len: 16
abundance: .
j_gene: TRBJ2-1
v_gene: TRBV7-2
CDR3aa: CASSFSGGGVPIVQFF
CDR3nt: TGTGCCAGCAGCTTTAGCGGGGGGGGCGTGCCCATAGTGCAGTTCTTC

d_gene: .
len: 15
abundance: once
j_gene: TRBJ1-2
v_gene: TRBV5-1
CDR3aa: CASSLTGFGNYGYTF
CDR3nt: TGCGCCAGCAGCCTCACAGGGTTCGGTAACTATGGCTACACCTTC

d_gene: .
len: 14
abundance: .
j_gene: TRBJ2-7
v_gene: TRBV25-1
CDR3aa: CASTSTRGSYEQYF
CDR3nt: TGTGCCAGCACCTCAACCCGGGGTTCCTACGAGCAGTACTTC

d_gene: .
len: 15
abundance: .
j_gene: TRBJ1-5
v_gene: TRBV18
CDR3aa: CASSPLEDSNQPQHF
CDR3nt: TGTGCCAGCTCACCACTAGAAGATAGCAATCAGCCCCAGCATTTT

d_gene: .
len: 14
abundance: once
j_gene: TRBJ1-1
v_gene: TRBV25-1
CDR3aa: CASSPQAPYTEAFF
CDR3nt: TGTGCCAGCAGTCCCCAGGCCCCGTACACTGAAGCTTTCTTT

d_gene: .
len: 13
abundance: .
j_gene: TRBJ1-1
v_gene: TRBV7-9
CDR3aa: CASTLESRTEAFF
CDR3nt: TGTGCCAGCACCCTAGAGTCCAGAACTGAAGCTTTCTTT

d_gene: .
len: 14
abundance: .
j_gene: TRBJ1-2
v_gene: TRBV7-9
CDR3aa: CASSSYLSGYGYTF
CDR3nt: TGTGCCAGCAGTTCTTACTTGTCCGGGTATGGCTACACCTTC

d_gene: TRBD2
len: 15
abundance: once
j_gene: TRBJ2-7
v_gene: TRBV10-1
CDR3aa: CAGGLAGEWFYEQYF
CDR3nt: TGCGCCGGGGGACTAGCGGGAGAGTGGTTCTACGAGCAGTACTTC

d_gene: TRBD1
len: 15
abundance: .
j_gene: TRBJ1-1
v_gene: TRBV4-3
CDR3aa: CASSLQAGQGTEAFF
CDR3nt: TGCGCCAGCAGCCTACAAGCCGGACAGGGCACTGAAGCTTTCTTT

d_gene: .
len: 16
abundance: .
j_gene: TRBJ2-2
v_gene: TRBV11-2
CDR3aa: CASSFEQPTLGGELFF
CDR3nt: TGTGCCAGCAGCTTTGAACAGCCCACCCTGGGCGGGGAGCTGTTTTTT

d_gene: TRBD1
len: 15
abundance: .
j_gene: TRBJ2-1
v_gene: TRBV5-4
CDR3aa: CASSPGQGTAYEQFF
CDR3nt: TGTGCCAGCAGCCCGGGGCAGGGGACAGCTTATGAGCAGTTCTTC

d_gene: .
len: 18
abundance: .
j_gene: TRBJ1-2
v_gene: TRBV7-2
CDR3aa: CASSLISRTVPGEGGYTF
CDR3nt: TGTGCCAGCAGCTTAATATCACGCACCGTCCCTGGGGAGGGAGGCTACACCTTC

d_gene: TRBD1
len: 14
abundance: .
j_gene: TRBJ1-1
v_gene: TRBV7-8
CDR3aa: CASSSGQGETEAFF
CDR3nt: TGTGCCAGCAGCTCTGGACAGGGGGAAACTGAAGCTTTCTTT

d_gene: .
len: 19
abundance: .
j_gene: TRBJ2-3
v_gene: TRBV9
CDR3aa: CASSREPPPTRLQWDTQYF
CDR3nt: TGTGCCAGCAGCCGGGAGCCCCCTCCCACTCGCCTCCAGTGGGATACGCAGTATTTT

d_gene: .
len: 16
abundance: .
j_gene: TRBJ2-7
v_gene: TRBV13
CDR3aa: CASSLSAAGKSYEQYF
CDR3nt: TGTGCCAGCAGCCTATCTGCGGCGGGCAAGTCCTACGAGCAGTACTTC

d_gene: .
len: 13
abundance: once
j_gene: TRBJ1-1
v_gene: TRBV29-1
CDR3aa: CSVGKQLNTEAFF
CDR3nt: TGCAGCGTTGGAAAACAACTGAACACTGAAGCTTTCTTT

d_gene: TRBD2
len: 16
abundance: .
j_gene: TRBJ2-7
v_gene: TRBV6-2/TRBV6-3
CDR3aa: CASSYKSGGVSYEQYF
CDR3nt: TGTGCCAGCAGTTACAAAAGCGGGGGGGTATCCTACGAGCAGTACTTC

d_gene: TRBD2
len: 18
abundance: .
j_gene: TRBJ2-5
v_gene: TRBV19
CDR3aa: CASSPFNLAGALRETQYF
CDR3nt: TGTGCCAGTAGTCCGTTTAACCTAGCGGGGGCCCTCCGGGAGACCCAGTACTTC

d_gene: TRBD1
len: 13
abundance: .
j_gene: TRBJ2-7
v_gene: TRBV28
CDR3aa: CASSFQQGNEQYF
CDR3nt: TGTGCCAGCAGCTTCCAACAGGGGAACGAGCAGTACTTC

d_gene: .
len: 12
abundance: .
j_gene: TRBJ1-2
v_gene: TRBV28
CDR3aa: CASSLSRYGYTF
CDR3nt: TGTGCCAGCAGTTTATCGAGGTATGGCTACACCTTC

d_gene: .
len: 11
abundance: .
j_gene: TRBJ2-5
v_gene: TRBV2
CDR3aa: CASLLERTQYF
CDR3nt: TGTGCCAGCCTCTTAGAAAGGACCCAGTACTTC